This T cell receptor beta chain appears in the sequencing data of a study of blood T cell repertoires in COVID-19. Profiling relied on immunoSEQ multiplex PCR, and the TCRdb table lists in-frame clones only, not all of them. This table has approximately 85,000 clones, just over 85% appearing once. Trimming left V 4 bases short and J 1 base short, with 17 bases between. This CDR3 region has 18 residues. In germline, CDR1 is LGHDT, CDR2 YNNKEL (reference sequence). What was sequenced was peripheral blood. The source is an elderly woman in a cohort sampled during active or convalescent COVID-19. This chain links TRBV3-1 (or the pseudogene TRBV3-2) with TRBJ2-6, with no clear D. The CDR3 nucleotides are TGTGCCAGCAGCCCGATCTCCTCTGCGGAGTCTGGGGCCAACGTCCTGACTTTC. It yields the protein CASSPISSAESGANVLTF.